This TCR beta chain was documented in a study of shared clonotypes between healthy human individuals (dated by TCRdb to about 2020). Background on the whole study: The cohort comprised a couple of women and a few men aged 18 to 49 years. The study deeply sequenced blood TCR repertoires of about five healthy adults to estimate repertoire size and the extent of clonotype sharing between individuals. To increase sequencing depth and limit assay-specific biases, different laboratories used diverse techniques to prepare libraries and sequence TCR repertoires. Each donor's leukapheresis produced roughly between roughly 0.85 and 9.5 billion PBMCs. Per donor, three plates each were used for CD4 naive and CD4 memory, two for CD8 naive, and one for CD8 memory. The paper as a whole reports these results and caveats: Larger estimated clonotype richness was generally found for naive subsets than for memory subsets. Pairwise subsampling indicated that sequencing depth was expected to affect the degree of clonotype sharing among donors. Only blood was sampled, and tissue TCR repertoires likely differ from those in blood. Higher generation probabilities were observed for clonotypes shared by all four sorted-subset donors than for non-shared clonotypes. Because the study included only a small number of donors, the genetic and exposure-history diversity represented was limited. About 5% of naive CD4, 3.5% of naive CD8, roughly 2.5% of memory CD4, and approximately 0.39% of memory CD8 clonotypes were shared across four donors. Rarefaction of sorted-subset datasets indicated incomplete sequencing despite the large sequencing depth.

Healthy HIV-negative adults with no recently reported acute infections or vaccinations were included as donors. All donors were Caucasian adults living in Nashville, Tennessee, USA. CD4+ T cells were enriched by magnetic negative selection, after which naive cells were positively selected on CD45RA and the negative fraction was taken as the memory subset. Blood was obtained by leukapheresis, after which PBMCs were separated by Ficoll-Histopaque density gradient centrifugation and cryopreserved in liquid nitrogen vapor phase. Purity and quantity of every magnetically sorted T cell population were checked by analytical flow cytometry. Each sorted fraction had its genomic DNA isolated and then quantified by UV absorbance on a Nanodrop 2000c. This clone was seen a single time. Its antigen specificity is not known. Base qualities are missing; no much larger clone stands one base away. Using the deep immunoSEQ assay, multiplex PCR amplified TCR CDR3 regions from genomic DNA. Extracted genomic DNA from each cell subset was spread evenly across all wells of several immunoSEQ 96-well plates, with each plate serving as a replicate. For sorted subsets, approximately 190 ng of genomic DNA, equivalent to some 30,000 T cell genomes, went into each replicate PCR. Purified libraries were quantified with a Qubit 3.0 fluorometer, sized on a Bioanalyzer 2100, and re-quantified with the KAPA Library Quantification kit. Every immunoSEQ 96-well plate was sequenced on a dedicated single-read 150-cycle Illumina NextSeq 550 flow cell. As for the original processing: Because the immunoSEQ output included only junctional sequences and no quality scores, the filtering could not be the same as the filtering used for full-length reads. Sequences were annotated with PyIR, a Python wrapper for IgBLAST v1.9, and V/J genes and CDR3 were assigned using IMGT germline references. Reads with weak V/J assignments (E-value above 1e-6), missing CDR3, stop codons, out-of-frame junctions, or ambiguous translated residues were removed. V3J clonotypes were defined as sequences sharing the same inferred V gene, J gene, and CDR3 amino acid sequence. Percentage overlap between repertoires was calculated by dividing the number of shared unique clonotypes by the size of the smaller repertoire. Three approaches were used to assess repertoire richness: RTK rarefaction, the Chao1 estimator, and Recon v2.1 estimates of unobserved clonotypes. Generation probabilities were computed with OLGA for all TCRbeta clonotypes obtained by the gDNA method from four donors. The table comes from immuneACCESS by way of TCRdb, which keeps in-frame sequences with V and J called. Part of the clones is missing from these tables; in studies checked, under half for an unresolved V gene and the rest for unknown reasons. V, J and clone size are taken as reported in that table, and D and trimming were inferred from the DNA itself. This sample holds some 660,000 clones; less than 80% were observed only once. The ten largest clones represent around 1.7% of the sample.

V gives up 6 bases and J gives up 6 bases, and the segment between their germline ends measures 18 bases. CDR3 length: 15 amino acids, cysteine to phenylalanine. Just CDR3 DNA is preserved here, 45 bases in frame from base 1. CDR1 SGHTA and CDR2 FQGNSA were looked up in the germline V gene. This sequence was found in a woman aged 30 to 39 in good health. The chain uses TRBV7-2 and TRBJ1-3, with TRBD1 perhaps the D gene, on 5 matching bases. Sequencing was performed on memory CD4+ T cells sorted from blood. The sample's cell subset or site label, in plain terms: CD45RA-negative fraction. The CDR3 sequence is CASSSGPVGVNTIYF. The DNA sequence follows: TGTGCCAGCAGTTCCGGACCCGTAGGGGTAAACACCATATATTTT.